This T cell receptor (beta chain) was obtained from a study of T cell responses to AZD1222 COVID-19 vaccine. Remarks on this clone: One end of the junction is discordant with germline, which a read error may explain.

The CDR3 spans 17 residues. Germline V gene lookup returns CDR1 MRHNA and CDR2 SNTAGT. Only in-frame clones appear in the TCRdb table, and some are missing; sequencing was by immunoSEQ multiplex PCR. Among over 120,000 clones listed, 92% were seen once. Sample: peripheral blood, taken on day 0 of AZD1222 vaccination. The clonotype originates from an adult in good health. This chain joins TRBV6-4 and TRBJ2-1, with TRBD2 identical over 15 bases. The CDR3 sequence is CASSYSGLAGGYNEQFF. As DNA, the CDR3 is TGTGCCAGCAGTTACTCTGGACTAGCGGGGGGGTACAATGAGCAGTTCTTC.